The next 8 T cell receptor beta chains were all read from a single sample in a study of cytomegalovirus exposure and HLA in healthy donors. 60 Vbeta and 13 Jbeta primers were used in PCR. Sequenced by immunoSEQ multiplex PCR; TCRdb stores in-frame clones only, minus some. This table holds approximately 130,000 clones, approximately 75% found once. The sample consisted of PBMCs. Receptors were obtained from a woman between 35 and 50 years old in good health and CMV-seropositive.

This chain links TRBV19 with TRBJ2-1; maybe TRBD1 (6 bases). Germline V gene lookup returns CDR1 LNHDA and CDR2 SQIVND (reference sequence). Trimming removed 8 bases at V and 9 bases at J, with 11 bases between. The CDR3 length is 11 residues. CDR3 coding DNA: TGTGCCAGTTCGAGGGGGAGTGAGCAGTTCTTC. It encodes CASSRGSEQFF.

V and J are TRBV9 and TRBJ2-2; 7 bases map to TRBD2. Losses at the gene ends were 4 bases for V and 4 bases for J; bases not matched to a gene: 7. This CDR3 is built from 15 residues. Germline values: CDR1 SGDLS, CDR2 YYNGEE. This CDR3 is CASSLTGGGTGELFF. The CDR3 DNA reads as TGTGCCAGCAGCCTAACTGGGGGGGGCACCGGGGAGCTGTTTTTT.

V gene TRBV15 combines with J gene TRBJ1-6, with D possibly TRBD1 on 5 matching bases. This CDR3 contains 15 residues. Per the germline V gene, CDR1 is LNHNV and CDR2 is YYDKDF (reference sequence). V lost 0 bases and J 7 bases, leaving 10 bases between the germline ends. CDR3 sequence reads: CATSREGAGNSPLHF. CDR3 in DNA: TGTGCCACCAGCAGAGAGGGCGCAGGGAATTCACCCCTCCACTTT.

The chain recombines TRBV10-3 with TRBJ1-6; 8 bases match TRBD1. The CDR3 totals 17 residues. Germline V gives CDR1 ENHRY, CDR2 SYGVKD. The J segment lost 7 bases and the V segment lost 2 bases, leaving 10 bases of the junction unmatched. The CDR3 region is CAISEPRGDRPNSPLHF. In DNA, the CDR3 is TGTGCCATCAGTGAGCCGAGGGGGGACAGGCCAAATTCACCCCTCCACTTT.

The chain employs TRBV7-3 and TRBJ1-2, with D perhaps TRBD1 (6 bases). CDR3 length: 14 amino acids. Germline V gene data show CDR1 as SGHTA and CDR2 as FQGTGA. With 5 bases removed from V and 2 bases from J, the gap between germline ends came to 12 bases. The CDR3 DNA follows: TGTGCCAGCAGCCCGACAGGTGCGAACTATGGCTACACCTTC. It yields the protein CASSPTGANYGYTF.

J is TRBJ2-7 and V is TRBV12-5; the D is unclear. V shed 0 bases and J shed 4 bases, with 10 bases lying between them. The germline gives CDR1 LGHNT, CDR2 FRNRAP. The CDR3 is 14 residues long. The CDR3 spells CASGLVPQEYEQYF. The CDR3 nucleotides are TGTGCTAGTGGTTTGGTACCCCAAGAGTACGAGCAGTACTTC. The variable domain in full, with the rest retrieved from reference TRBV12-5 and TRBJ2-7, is DARVTQTPRHKVTEMGQEVTMRCQPILGHNTVFWYRQTMMQGLELLAYFRNRAPLDDSGMPKDRFSAEMPDATLATLKIQPSEPRDSAVYFCASGLVPQEYEQYFGPGTRLTVT.

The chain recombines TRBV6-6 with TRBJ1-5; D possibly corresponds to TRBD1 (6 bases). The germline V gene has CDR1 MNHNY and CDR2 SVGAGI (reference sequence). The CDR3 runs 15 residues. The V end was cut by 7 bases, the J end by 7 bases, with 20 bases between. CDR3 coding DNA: TGTGCCAGCAACCAGGACAGAGTGGGATGGCAGCCCCAGCATTTT. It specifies CASNQDRVGWQPQHF.

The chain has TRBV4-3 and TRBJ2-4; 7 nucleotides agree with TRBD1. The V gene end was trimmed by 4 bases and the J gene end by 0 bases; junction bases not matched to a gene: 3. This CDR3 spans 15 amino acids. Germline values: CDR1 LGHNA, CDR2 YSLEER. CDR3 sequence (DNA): TGCGCCAGCAGCCTAAACAGGGGAGCCAAAAACATTCAGTACTTC. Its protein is CASSLNRGAKNIQYF.